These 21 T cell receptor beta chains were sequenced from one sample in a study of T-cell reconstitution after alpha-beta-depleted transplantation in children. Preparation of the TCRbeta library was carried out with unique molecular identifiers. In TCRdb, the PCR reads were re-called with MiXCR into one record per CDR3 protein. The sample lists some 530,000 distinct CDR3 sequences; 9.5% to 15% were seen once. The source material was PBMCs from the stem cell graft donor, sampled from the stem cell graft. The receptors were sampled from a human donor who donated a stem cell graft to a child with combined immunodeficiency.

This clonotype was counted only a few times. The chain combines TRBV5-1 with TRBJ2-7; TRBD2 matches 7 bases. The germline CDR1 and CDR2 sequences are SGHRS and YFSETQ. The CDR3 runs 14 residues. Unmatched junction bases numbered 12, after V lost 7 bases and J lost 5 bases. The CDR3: CASRGRESVHEQYF. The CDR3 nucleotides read TGCGCCAGCCGAGGGAGGGAGTCGGTTCACGAGCAGTACTTC.

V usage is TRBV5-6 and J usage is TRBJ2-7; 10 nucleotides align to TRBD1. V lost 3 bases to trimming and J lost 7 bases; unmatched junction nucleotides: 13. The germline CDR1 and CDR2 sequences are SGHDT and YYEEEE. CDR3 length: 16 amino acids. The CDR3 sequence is CASSSLTGTGAEEQYF. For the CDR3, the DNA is TGTGCCAGCAGCTCGCTTACCGGGACAGGGGCTGAGGAGCAGTACTTC.

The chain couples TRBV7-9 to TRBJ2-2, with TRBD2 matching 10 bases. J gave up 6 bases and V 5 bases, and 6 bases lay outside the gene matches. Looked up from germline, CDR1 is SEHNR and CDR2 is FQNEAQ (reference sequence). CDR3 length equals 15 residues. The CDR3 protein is CASSRSGGSPGELFF. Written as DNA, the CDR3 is TGTGCCAGCAGCCGTAGCGGGGGGAGCCCCGGGGAGCTGTTTTTT. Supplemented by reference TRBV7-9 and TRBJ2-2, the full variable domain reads DTGVSQNPRHKITKRGQNVTFRCDPISEHNRLYWYRQTLGQGPEFLTYFQNEAQLEKSRLLSDRFSAERPKGSFSTLEIQRTEQGDSAMYLCASSRSGGSPGELFFGEGSRLTVL.

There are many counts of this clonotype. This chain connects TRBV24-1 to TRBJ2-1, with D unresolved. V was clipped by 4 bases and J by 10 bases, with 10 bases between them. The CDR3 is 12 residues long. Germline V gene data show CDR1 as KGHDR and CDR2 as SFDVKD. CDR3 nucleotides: TGTGCCACCAGTGAGGATCGGCGGGAGCAGTTCTTC. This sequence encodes CATSEDRREQFF.

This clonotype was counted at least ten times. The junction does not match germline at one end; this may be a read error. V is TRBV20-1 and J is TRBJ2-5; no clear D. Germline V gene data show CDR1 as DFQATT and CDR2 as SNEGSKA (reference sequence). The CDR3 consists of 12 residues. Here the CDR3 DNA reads TGCAGTGCTAGAGATCTCGGGCTAATGCCGCACTTC. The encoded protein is CSARDLGLMPHF.

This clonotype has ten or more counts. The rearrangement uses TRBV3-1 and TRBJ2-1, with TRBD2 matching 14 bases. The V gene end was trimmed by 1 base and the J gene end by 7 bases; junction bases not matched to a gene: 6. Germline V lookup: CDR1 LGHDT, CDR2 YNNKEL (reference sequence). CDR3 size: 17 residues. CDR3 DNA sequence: TGTGCCAGCAGCCAAGTCCGACTAGCGGGAGGGCCGAATGAGCAGTTCTTC. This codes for CASSQVRLAGGPNEQFF.

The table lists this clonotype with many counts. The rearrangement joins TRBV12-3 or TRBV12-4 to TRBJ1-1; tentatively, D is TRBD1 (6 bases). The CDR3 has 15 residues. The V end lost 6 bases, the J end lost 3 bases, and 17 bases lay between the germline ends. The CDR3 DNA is TGTGCCAGCAGCCCCCTGGGACACAGGGACACTGAAGCTTTCTTT. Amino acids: CASSPLGHRDTEAFF.

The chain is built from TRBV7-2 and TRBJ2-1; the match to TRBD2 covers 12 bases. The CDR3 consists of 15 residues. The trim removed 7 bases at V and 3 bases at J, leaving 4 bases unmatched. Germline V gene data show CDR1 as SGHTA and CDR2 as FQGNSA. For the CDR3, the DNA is TGTGCCAGCACCCAGACTAGCGGGAGCTACAATGAGCAGTTCTTC. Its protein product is CASTQTSGSYNEQFF.

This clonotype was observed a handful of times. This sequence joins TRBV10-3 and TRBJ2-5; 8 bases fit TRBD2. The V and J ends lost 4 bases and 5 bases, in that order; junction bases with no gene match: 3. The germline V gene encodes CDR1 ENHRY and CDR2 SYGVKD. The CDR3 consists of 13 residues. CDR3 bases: TGTGCCATCAGTGCGGGAGGGTTGGAGACCCAGTACTTC. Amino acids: CAISAGGLETQYF.

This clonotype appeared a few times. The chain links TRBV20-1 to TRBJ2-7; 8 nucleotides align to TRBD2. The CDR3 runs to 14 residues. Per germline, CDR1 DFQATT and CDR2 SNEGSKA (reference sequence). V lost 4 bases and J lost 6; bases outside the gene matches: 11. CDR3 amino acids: CSAISLVAGSEQYF. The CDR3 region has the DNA TGCAGTGCTATATCGTTAGTAGCGGGGAGCGAGCAGTACTTC.

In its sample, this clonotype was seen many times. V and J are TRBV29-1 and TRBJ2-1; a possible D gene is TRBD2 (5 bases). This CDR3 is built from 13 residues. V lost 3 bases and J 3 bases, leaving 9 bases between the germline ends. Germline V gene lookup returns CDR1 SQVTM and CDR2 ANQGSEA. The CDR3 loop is CSVDPGSYNEQFF. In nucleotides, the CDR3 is TGCAGCGTTGACCCTGGGAGCTACAATGAGCAGTTCTTC.

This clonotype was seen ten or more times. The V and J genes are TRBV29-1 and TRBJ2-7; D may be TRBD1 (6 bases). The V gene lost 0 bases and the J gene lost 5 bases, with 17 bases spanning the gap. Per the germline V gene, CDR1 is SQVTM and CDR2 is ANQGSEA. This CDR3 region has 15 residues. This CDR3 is CSVEESPGHNHEQYF. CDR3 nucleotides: TGCAGCGTTGAAGAAAGCCCGGGACACAACCACGAGCAGTACTTC.

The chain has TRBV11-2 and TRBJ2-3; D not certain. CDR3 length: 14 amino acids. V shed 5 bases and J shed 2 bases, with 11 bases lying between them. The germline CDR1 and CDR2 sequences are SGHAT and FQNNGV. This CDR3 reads CASSLGRNTDTQYF. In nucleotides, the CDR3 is TGTGCCAGCAGCCTGGGAAGAAACACAGATACGCAGTATTTT.

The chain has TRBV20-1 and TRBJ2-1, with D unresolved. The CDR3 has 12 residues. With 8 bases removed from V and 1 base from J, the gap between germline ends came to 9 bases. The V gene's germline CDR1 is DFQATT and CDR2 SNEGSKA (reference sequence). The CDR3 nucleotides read TGCAGTACATGGGCATCCTACAATGAGCAGTTCTTC. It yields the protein CSTWASYNEQFF.

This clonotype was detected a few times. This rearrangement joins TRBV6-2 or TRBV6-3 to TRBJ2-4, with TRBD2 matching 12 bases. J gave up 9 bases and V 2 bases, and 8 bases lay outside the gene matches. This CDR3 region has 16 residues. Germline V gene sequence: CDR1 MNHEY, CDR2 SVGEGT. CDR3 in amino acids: CASSYQLAGGPGIQYF. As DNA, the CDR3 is TGTGCCAGCAGTTACCAGCTAGCGGGAGGGCCCGGCATTCAGTACTTC.

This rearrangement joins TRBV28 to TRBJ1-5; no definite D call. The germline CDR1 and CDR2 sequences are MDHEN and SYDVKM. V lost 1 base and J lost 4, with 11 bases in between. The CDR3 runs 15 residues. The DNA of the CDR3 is TGTGCCAGCAGTTTATCTTCACTCGGGAATCAGCCCCAGCATTTT. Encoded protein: CASSLSSLGNQPQHF.

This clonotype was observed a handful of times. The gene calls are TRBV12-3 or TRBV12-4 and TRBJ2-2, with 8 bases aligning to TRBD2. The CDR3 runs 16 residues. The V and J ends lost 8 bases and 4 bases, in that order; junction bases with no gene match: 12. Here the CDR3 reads CASSLGLGISTGELFF. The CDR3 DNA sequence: TGTGCCAGCTCCTTGGGACTAGGGATAAGCACCGGGGAGCTGTTTTTT.

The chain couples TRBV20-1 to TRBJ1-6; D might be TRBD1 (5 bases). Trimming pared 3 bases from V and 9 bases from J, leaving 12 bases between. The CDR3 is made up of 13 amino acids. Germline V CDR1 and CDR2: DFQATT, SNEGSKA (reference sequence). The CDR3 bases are TGCAGTGCTAGTTCAGGGCGAGGTTCACCCCTCCACTTT. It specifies CSASSGRGSPLHF.

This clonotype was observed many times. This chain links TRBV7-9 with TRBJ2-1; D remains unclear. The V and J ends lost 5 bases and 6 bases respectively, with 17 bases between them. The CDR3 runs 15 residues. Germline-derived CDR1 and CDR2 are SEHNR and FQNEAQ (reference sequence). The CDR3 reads CASSPPHRLGNEQFF. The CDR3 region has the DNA TGTGCCAGCAGCCCCCCCCATAGACTCGGCAATGAGCAGTTCTTC.

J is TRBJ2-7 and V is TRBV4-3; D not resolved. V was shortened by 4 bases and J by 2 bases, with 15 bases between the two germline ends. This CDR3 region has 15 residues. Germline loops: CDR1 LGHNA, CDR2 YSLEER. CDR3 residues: CASSPTPIAAYEQYF. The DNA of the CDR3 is TGCGCCAGCAGCCCTACGCCGATCGCTGCCTACGAGCAGTACTTC.

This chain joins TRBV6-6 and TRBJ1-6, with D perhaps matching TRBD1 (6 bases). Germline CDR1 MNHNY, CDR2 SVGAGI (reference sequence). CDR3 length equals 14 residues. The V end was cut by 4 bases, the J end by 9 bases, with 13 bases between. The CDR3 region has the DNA TGTGCCAGCAGTTTGGGGGAAGGGGGTTCACCCCTCCACTTT. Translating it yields CASSLGEGGSPLHF.